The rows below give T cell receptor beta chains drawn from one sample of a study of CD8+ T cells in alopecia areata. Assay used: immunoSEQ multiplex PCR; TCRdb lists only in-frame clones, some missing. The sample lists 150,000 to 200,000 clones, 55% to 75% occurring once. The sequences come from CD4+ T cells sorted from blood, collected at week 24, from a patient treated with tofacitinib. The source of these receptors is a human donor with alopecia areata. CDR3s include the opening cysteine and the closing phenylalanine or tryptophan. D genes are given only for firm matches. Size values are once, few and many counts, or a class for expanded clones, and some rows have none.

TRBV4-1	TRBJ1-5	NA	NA	TGCGCCAGCAGCCAAGGCGCGCTTAGCAATCAGCCCCAGCATTTT	CASSQGALSNQPQHF
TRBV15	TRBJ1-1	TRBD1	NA	TGTGCCACCAGCAGGGACAGGGCCAAAGGGAACACTGAAGCTTTCTTT	CATSRDRAKGNTEAFF
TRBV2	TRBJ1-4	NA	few	TGTGCCAGCAGTGAAGGGGGAACTAATGAAAAACTGTTTTTT	CASSEGGTNEKLFF
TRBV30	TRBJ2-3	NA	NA	TGTGCCTGGAGTCCACCCACAGATACGCAGTATTTT	CAWSPPTDTQYF
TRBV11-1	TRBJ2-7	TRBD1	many	TGTGCCAGCAGCTTGGCCGGGACAGGGGGCGCGTACGAGCAGTACTTC	CASSLAGTGGAYEQYF
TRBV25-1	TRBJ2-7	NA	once	TGTGCCAGCAGTTTGGGTTCCTACGAGCAGTACTTC	CASSLGSYEQYF
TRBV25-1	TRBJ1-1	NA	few	TGTGCCAGCAACGGGGTGAGGAACACTGAAGCTTTCTTT	CASNGVRNTEAFF
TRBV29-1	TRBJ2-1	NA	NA	TGCAGCGTTGAAGATCTTTTGGAGGGCAAATTGAGGAATGAGCAGTTCTTC	CSVEDLLEGKLRNEQFF
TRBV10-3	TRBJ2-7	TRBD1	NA	TGTGCCATCAGTGAGACCTCCGGACAGGGTTGGAGTTACGAGCAGTACTTC	CAISETSGQGWSYEQYF
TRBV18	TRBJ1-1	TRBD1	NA	TGTGCCAGCTCACCACAGGGACAGGTGAACACTGAAGCTTTCTTT	CASSPQGQVNTEAFF
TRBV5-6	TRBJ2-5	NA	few	TGTGCCAGCAGCCCGCCATGGGGTCTCCAAGAGACCCAGTACTTC	CASSPPWGLQETQYF
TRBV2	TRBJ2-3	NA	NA	TGTGCCAGCAGTGACAGGGTTGTGTTCAGCACAGATACGCAGTATTTT	CASSDRVVFSTDTQYF
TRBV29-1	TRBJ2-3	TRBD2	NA	TGCAGCGCGCCCCCGGGAGGGCAGGGGGATACGCAGTATTTT	CSAPPGGQGDTQYF
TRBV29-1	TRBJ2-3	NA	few	TGCAGCGGCAAGAAGGATACGCAGTATTTT	CSGKKDTQYF
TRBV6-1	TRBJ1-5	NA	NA	TGTGCCAGCAGTGAAGTTCAGTATAGCAATCAGCCCCAGCATTTT	CASSEVQYSNQPQHF
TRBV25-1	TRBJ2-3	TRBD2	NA	TGTGCCAGCAGTGCACTATTGGGACTAGCGGGGGGAGATACGCAGTATTTT	CASSALLGLAGGDTQYF
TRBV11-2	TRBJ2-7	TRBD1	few	TGTGCCAGCAGCATAAACCCAGGGGGCCCCGAGCAGTACTTC	CASSINPGGPEQYF
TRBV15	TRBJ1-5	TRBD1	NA	TGTGCCACCAGCAGAGGAAGGGACAGCAATCGGCCCCAGCATTTT	CATSRGRDSNRPQHF
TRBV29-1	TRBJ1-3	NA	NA	TGCAGCGTTGAAGCTCTCGGCTACTCTGGAAACACCATATATTTT	CSVEALGYSGNTIYF
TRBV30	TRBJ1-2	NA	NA	TGTGCCTGGAGTCAACAGGGTGAGACAGGCTACACCTTC	CAWSQQGETGYTF
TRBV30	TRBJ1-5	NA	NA	TGTGCCTGGAGTGAGACGGCAAGCAATCAGCCCCAGCATTTT	CAWSETASNQPQHF
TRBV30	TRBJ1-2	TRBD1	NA	TGTGCCTGGAGGATTACCGGGACAGGAAGCCGCCGGGGCTACACCTTC	CAWRITGTGSRRGYTF
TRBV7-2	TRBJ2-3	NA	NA	TGTGCCAGCCGCAAAAGACCCACAGATACGCAGTATTTT	CASRKRPTDTQYF
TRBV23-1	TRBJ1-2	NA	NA	TGCGCCAGCAGTCGAACACGTCGGCGGGGGGAGGGCTATGGCTACACCTTC	CASSRTRRRGEGYGYTF
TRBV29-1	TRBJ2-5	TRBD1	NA	TGCAGCGCCCCTGAGACAGGGGGTGAAGAGACCCAGTACTTC	CSAPETGGEETQYF
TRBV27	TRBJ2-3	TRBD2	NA	TGTGCCAGCAGGATACTCCCCGGGACTAGCGGGGGGTTTAGCACAGATACGCAGTATTTT	CASRILPGTSGGFSTDTQYF
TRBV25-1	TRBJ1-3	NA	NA	TGTGCCAGCAGTCACGGATCGGGAAACACCATATATTTT	CASSHGSGNTIYF
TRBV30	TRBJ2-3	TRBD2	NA	TGTGCCGGAGAGCGGGAACACACAGATACGCAGTATTTT	CAGEREHTDTQYF
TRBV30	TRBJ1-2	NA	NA	TGTGCCTGGAGTGTTCAGAGTACCTATGGCTACACCTTC	CAWSVQSTYGYTF
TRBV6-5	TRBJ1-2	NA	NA	TGTGCCAGCAGTTACTCTCCCGACTTC	CASSYSPDF
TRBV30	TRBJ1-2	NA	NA	TGTGCCTGGAGTGTACTTTCCGGGACCGGGAGTTATGGCTACACCTTC	CAWSVLSGTGSYGYTF
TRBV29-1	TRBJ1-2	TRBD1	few	TGCAGCGTTCCCCCGGGACAGGGAGAGGTTAACTATGGCTACACCTTC	CSVPPGQGEVNYGYTF
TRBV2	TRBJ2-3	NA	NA	TGTGCCAGCATCCTTCAAGGGGCGGCAGATACGCAGTATTTT	CASILQGAADTQYF
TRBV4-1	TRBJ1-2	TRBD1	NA	TGCGCCAGCAGCCAAGTGCAACAGGGGCTGATGAGTGGCTACACCTTC	CASSQVQQGLMSGYTF
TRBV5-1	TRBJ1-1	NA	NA	TGCGCCAGCAGCTTGGACGGAATGGGGACTGAAGCTTTCTTT	CASSLDGMGTEAFF
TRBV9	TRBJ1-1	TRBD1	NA	TGTGCCAGCAGGCGAACGGGACAGGGAGGTCCTGAAGCTTTCTTT	CASRRTGQGGPEAFF
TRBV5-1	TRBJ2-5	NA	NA	TGCGCCAGCAGACAGAGCCTCCAAGAGACCCAGTACTTC	CASRQSLQETQYF
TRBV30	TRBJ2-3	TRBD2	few	TGTGCCTGGAACGGTGGGGCTAGCGGCCGCACAGATACGCAGTATTTT	CAWNGGASGRTDTQYF
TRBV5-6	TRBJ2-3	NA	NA	TGTGCCAGCAGCTTGGCCGGTCGCCCCACAGATACGCAGTATTTT	CASSLAGRPTDTQYF
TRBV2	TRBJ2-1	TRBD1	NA	TGTGCCAGCAGTGAGGCAGGACAGGAGTACAATGAGCAGTTCTTC	CASSEAGQEYNEQFF
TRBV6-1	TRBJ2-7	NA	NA	TGTGCCAGCAGTGCGGCCAGCGTATCCTACGAGCAGTACTTC	CASSAASVSYEQYF
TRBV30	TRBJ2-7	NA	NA	TGTGCCTGGAGTACGTCAGGGGTCGAGCAGTACTTC	CAWSTSGVEQYF
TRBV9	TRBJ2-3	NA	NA	TGTGCCAGCAGCCCCGCCGTAGTCACAGATACGCAGTATTTT	CASSPAVVTDTQYF
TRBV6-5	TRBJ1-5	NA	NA	TGTGCCAGCAGACCAGGGGTGAATAGCAATCAGCCCCAGCATTTT	CASRPGVNSNQPQHF
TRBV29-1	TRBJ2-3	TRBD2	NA	TGCAGCGTTCCGACTAGCGGGGGGGCCATCGGGGCAGATACGCAGTATTTT	CSVPTSGGAIGADTQYF
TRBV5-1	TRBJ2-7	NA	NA	TGCGCCAGCAGGCCACAGGTATCGGGACTTCTCTACGAGCAGTACTTC	CASRPQVSGLLYEQYF
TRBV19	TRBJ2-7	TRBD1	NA	TGTGCCAGTAGTATAGAGACAGGGGGCCGCGAGCAGTACTTC	CASSIETGGREQYF
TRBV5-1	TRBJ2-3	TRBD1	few	TGCGCCAGCAGCCCAGGACAGGGGGGTGGAAATACGCAGTATTTT	CASSPGQGGGNTQYF